Detailed here is one T cell receptor beta chain. Its antigen is unknown. Trimming took off 3 bases at V and 0 bases at J, with 6 bases between the two ends. Germline loops: CDR1 SNHLY, CDR2 FYNNEI. The CDR3 runs 15 residues. The entry originates in a study of cytomegalovirus exposure and HLA in healthy donors. Generated by immunoSEQ multiplex PCR, the TCRdb table keeps only in-frame clones and is missing some. This sample yields about 160,000 clones, of which about 95% are seen a single time; approximately 0.82% belongs to the top ten. Study observations and caveats: The study labeled 164 TCR beta chains cytomegalovirus-associated. Generally TCR sequences proved uncommon, though certain public TCRs appeared in numerous donors. In the 130 or so validation repertoires, a later analysis found that first-cohort TCR clusters tended to co-occur.

Donors came from a validation cohort of about 110 subjects, distinct from the first 666-subject cohort. The source of this sequence is a woman under 30 in good health and CMV-seronegative. V usage is TRBV2 and J usage is TRBJ1-6; no firm D call. Sequenced sample: PBMCs. The CDR3 region has the DNA TGTGCCAGCAGTGATGGTAGCTCCTATAATTCACCCCTCCACTTT. Amino acids: CASSDGSSYNSPLHF.